What follows describes a single T cell receptor (beta chain). The data derive from a study of cytomegalovirus exposure and HLA in healthy donors. This CDR3 comprises 15 residues. The germline V gene encodes CDR1 WSHSY and CDR2 SAAADI. Losses at the gene ends were 3 bases for V and 2 bases for J; bases not matched to a gene: 4. 60 Vbeta and 13 Jbeta primers were used in PCR. TCRdb keeps only in-frame clones here, not all; method: immunoSEQ multiplex PCR. This table holds 110,000 to 150,000 clones, roughly a tenth found once. This clonotype originated in a male donor in good health and CMV-seronegative. The chain joins TRBV10-2 to TRBJ2-1; TRBD2 agrees at 7 bases. Sequencing was done on a sample of PBMCs. The CDR3 loop is CASSDPGLAYNEQFF. The CDR3 DNA is TGCGCCAGCAGTGACCCCGGACTAGCCTACAATGAGCAGTTCTTC.